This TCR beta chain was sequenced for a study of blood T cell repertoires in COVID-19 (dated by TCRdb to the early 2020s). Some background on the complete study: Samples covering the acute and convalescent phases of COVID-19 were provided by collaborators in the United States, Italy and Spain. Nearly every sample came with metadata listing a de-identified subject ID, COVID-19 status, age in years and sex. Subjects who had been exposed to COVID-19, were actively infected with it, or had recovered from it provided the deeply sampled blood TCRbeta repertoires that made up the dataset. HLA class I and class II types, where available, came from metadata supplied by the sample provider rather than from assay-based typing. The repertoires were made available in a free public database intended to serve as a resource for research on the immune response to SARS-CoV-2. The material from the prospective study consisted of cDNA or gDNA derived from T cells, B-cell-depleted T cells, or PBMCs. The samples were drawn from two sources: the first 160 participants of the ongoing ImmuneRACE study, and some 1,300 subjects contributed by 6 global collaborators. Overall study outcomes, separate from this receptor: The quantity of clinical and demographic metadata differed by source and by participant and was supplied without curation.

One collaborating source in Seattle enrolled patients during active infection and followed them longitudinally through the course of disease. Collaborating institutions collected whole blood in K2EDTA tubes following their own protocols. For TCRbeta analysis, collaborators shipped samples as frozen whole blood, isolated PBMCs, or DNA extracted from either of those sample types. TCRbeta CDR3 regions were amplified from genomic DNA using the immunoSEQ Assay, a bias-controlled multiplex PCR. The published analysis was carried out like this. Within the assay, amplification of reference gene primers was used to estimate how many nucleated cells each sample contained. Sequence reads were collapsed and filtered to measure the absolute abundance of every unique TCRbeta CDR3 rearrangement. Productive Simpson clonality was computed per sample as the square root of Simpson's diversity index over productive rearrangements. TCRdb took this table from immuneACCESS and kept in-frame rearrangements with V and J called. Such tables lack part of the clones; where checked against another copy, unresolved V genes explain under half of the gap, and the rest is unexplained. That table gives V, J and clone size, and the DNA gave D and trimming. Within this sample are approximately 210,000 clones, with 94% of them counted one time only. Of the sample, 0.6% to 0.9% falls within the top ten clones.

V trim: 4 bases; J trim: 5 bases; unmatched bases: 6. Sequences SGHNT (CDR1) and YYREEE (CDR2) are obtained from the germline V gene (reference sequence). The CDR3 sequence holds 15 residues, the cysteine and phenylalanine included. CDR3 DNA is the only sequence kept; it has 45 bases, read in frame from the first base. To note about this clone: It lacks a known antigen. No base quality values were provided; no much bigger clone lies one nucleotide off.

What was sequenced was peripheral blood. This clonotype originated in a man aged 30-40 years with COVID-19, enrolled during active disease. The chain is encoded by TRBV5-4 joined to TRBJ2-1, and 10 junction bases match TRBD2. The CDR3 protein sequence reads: CASSQRGGRNNEQFF. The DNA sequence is TGTGCCAGCAGCCAGCGGGGGGGCCGCAACAATGAGCAGTTCTTC.